What follows is one T cell receptor beta chain and its context. A few counts support this clonotype. Which antigen it targets is not known. Qualities for individual bases were not recorded, and no much larger clone is one base off. These data belong to a study of post-analysis software for immune sequencing data (dated by TCRdb to 2015 to 2017). Regarding the complete study: Disease courses on record covered relapsing-remitting, secondary progressive and progressive-relapsing multiple sclerosis, though some patients had no subtype annotation. Patient repertoires were compared against roughly 10 previously published healthy control repertoires from donors aged roughly 6 to 28 years. A subset of samples was prepared in parallel using single-end sample barcoding, then pooled and co-amplified after Illumina adapter ligation. Summary of the overall study and its limitations: The control group was slightly older than the multiple sclerosis patient group. Significantly lower normalized Chao1 diversity was found in multiple sclerosis patients than in controls, suggesting substantial peripheral T-cell clonal expansion. Strong co-clustering of samples prepared in the same batch was shown by direct clustering with F measure, prompting a batch-effect correction.

Receptor amplification or capture employed PCR. These reads were obtained on an Illumina HiSeq 2500. Unique molecular identifiers were incorporated into TCR beta cDNA libraries to reduce PCR and sequencing biases. Approximately 500,000 cDNA molecules were obtained per 1 to 10 million input T cells, so each molecule approximated one T cell. Patient libraries were prepared and sequenced with the same protocol used for the earlier healthy control dataset. Samples belonging to the same batch were prepared together, multiplexed and sequenced on a shared HiSeq lane. The study's processing was this. MIGEC was used to process the raw barcoded reads, and molecular identifier groups with only a single read were discarded before consensus assembly and CDR3 extraction. VDJtools was used for post-analysis of the clonotype tables, and diversity was normalized by down-sampling every dataset to the size of the smallest sample. Repertoire overlap clustering matched CDR3 amino acid but not nucleotide sequences to correct batch-related cross-sample contamination. TCRdb reprocessing: public reads trimmed at Q25 with fastp, clones called with MiXCR, in-frame beta chains kept. Rows are unified per CDR3 protein, each entry keeping the most common DNA and genes. TCRdb assigned the V and J calls; the authors' analysis was not used. Recorded for this sample are 400,000 to 500,000 distinct CDR3 sequences; about 39% of them occurred a single time. The top ten hold around 8% of the sample.

TCR beta repertoires were profiled from peripheral blood of roughly twelve young patients with multiple sclerosis to demonstrate the VDJtools post-analysis software. Multiple sclerosis patients were children and adolescents aged roughly 6 to 16 years. The source is a girl aged 2 to 9 with multiple sclerosis. Material: blood.

The CDR3 has the sequence CASSRRQGLSYEQYF. The bases read TGTGCCAGCAGCCGACGACAGGGGCTCTCCTACGAGCAGTACTTC. The V and J segments used are TRBV7-2 and TRBJ2-7, with 8 bases aligning to TRBD1. The germline V gene provides CDR1 SGHTA and CDR2 FQGNSA. Measured from the cysteine to the phenylalanine, the CDR3 is 15 residues long. Just CDR3 DNA is preserved here, 45 bases in frame from base 1. Here V drops 5 bases and J drops 0 bases, and the junction holds 6 bases not matched to any gene. The CDR3 plus the reference TRBV7-2 and TRBJ2-7 genes for the other parts give the full variable domain: GAGVSQSPSNKVTEKGKDVELRCDPISGHTALYWYRQSLGQGLEFLIYFQGNSAPDKSGLPSDRFSAERTGGSVSTLTIQRTQQEDSAVYLCASSRRQGLSYEQYFGPGTRLTVT.